This T cell receptor (beta chain) was sequenced during a study of beta chain features in type 1 diabetes. V was cut by 0 bases and J by 6 bases, with 8 bases left in between. Germline V gene lookup returns CDR1 MNHEY and CDR2 SVGAGI. The CDR3 covers 13 residues. Reverse transcribing all isolated RNA meant expressed TCRB transcripts were sequenced. TCRdb's copy holds only in-frame clones and misses some; the assay was immunoSEQ multiplex PCR. The sample lists 250,000 to 350,000 clones; less than 15% were seen once. This clone was detected a few times. V usage is TRBV6-5 and J usage is TRBJ1-2; possible D gene TRBD1, 6 bases. This clonotype originated in a man aged 25-40 years in good health. Input material: central memory CD4+ T cells from blood. The CDR3 loop is CASSYSGGDGYTF. CDR3 coding DNA: TGTGCCAGCAGTTACTCCGGGGGCGATGGCTACACCTTC.